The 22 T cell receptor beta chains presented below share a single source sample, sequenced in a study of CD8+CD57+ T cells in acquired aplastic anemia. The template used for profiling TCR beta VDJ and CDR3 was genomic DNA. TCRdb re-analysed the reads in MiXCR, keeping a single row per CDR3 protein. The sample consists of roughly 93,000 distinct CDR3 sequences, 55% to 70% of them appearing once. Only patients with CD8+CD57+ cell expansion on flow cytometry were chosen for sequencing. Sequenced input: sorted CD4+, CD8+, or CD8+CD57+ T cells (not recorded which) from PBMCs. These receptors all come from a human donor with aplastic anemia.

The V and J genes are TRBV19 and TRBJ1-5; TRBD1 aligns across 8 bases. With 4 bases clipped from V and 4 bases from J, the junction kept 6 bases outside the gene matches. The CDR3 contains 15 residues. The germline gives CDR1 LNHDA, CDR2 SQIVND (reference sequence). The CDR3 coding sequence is TGTGCCAGTAGTACCGGGGACAGGATGAATCAGCCCCAGCATTTT. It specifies CASSTGDRMNQPQHF. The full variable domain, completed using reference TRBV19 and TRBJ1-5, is DGGITQSPKYLFRKEGQNVTLSCEQNLNHDAMYWYRQDPGQGLRLIYYSQIVNDFQKGDIAEGYSVSREKKESFPLTVTSAQKNPTAFYLCASSTGDRMNQPQHFGDGTRLSIL.

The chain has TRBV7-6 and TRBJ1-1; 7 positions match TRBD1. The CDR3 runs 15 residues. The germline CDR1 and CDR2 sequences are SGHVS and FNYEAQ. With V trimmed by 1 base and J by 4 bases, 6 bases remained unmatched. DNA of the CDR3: TGTGCCAGCAGCTTAGAAACAGGGGTGAGCACTGAAGCTTTCTTT. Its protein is CASSLETGVSTEAFF.

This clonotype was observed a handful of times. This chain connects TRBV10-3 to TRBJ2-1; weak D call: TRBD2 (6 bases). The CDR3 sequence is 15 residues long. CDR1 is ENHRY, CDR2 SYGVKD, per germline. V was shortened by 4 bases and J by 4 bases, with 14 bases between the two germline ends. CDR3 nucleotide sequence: TGTGCCATCAGTGGCGGGGCGGGACGGTACAATGAGCAGTTCTTC. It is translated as CAISGGAGRYNEQFF.

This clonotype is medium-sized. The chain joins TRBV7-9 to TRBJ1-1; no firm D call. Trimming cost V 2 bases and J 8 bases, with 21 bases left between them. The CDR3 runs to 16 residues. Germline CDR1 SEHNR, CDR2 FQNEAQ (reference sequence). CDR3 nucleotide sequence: TGTGCCAGCAGCTTAAAATTAGCAGCGTCGACCGAGGAAGCTTTCTTT. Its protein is CASSLKLAASTEEAFF.

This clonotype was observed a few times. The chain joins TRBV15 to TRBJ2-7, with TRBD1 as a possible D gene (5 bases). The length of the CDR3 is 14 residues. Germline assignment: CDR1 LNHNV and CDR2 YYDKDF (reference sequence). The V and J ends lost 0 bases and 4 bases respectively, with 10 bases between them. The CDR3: CATSREGQGYEQYF. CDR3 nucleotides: TGTGCCACCAGCAGAGAAGGGCAGGGATACGAGCAGTACTTC.

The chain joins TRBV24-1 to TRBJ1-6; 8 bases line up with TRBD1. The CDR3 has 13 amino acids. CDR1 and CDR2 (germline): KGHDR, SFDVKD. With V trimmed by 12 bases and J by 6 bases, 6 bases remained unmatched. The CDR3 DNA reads TGTGCCGTAAGACAGGGGATTAATTCACCCCTCCACTTT. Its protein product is CAVRQGINSPLHF.

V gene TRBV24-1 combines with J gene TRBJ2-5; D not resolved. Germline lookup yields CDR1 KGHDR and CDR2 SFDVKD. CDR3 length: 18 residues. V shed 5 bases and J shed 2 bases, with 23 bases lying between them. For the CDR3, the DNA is TGTGCCACCAGTGGGGATGACGCCTCCCCAAGTCGGCAAGAGACCCAGTACTTC. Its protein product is CATSGDDASPSRQETQYF.

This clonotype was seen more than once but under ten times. The CDR3 reads CASRASHTYEQYF. DNA of the CDR3: TGTGCCAGTAGGGCTAGCCATACCTACGAGCAGTACTTC. The V and J genes are TRBV19 and TRBJ2-7; D is possibly TRBD2 (5 bases). The CDR3 totals 13 residues. V was cut by 6 bases and J by 2 bases, with 11 bases left in between. The germline CDR1 and CDR2 sequences are LNHDA and SQIVND (reference sequence). Drawing the rest from reference TRBV19 and TRBJ2-7, the complete variable domain is DGGITQSPKYLFRKEGQNVTLSCEQNLNHDAMYWYRQDPGQGLRLIYYSQIVNDFQKGDIAEGYSVSREKKESFPLTVTSAQKNPTAFYLCASRASHTYEQYFGPGTRLTVT.

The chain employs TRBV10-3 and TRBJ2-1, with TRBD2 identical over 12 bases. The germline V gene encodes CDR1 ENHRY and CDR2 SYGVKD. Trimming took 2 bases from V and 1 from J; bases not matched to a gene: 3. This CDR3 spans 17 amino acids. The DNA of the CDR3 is TGTGCCATCAGTGAGGGCCTAGCGGGGGGGTCCTACAATGAGCAGTTCTTC. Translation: CAISEGLAGGSYNEQFF.

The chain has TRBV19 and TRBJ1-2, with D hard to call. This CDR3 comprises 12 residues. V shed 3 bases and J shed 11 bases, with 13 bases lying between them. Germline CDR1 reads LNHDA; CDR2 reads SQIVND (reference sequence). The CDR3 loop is CASSMAGPKYTF. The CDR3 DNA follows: TGTGCCAGTAGTATGGCAGGACCCAAATACACCTTC.

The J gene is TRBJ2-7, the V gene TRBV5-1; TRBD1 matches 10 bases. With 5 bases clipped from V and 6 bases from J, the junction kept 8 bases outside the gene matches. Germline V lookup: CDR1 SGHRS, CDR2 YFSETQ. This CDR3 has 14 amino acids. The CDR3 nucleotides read TGCGCCAGCAGGGAACCGGGACAGGGGTCCGAGCAGTACTTC. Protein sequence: CASREPGQGSEQYF.

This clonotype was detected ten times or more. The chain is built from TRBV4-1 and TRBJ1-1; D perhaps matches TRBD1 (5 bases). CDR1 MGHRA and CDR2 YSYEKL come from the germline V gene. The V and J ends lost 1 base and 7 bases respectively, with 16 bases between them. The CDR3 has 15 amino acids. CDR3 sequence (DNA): TGCGCCAGCAGCCAAGCCCCAATTCGACAGAGTGAAGCTTTCTTT. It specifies CASSQAPIRQSEAFF.

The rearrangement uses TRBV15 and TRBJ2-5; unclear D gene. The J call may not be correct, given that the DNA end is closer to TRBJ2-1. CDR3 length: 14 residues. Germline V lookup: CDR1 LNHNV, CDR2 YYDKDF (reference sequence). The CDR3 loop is CATSRDWSLNEQFF. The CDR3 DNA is TGTGCCACCAGCAGAGATTGGTCCCTGAATGAGCAGTTCTTC.

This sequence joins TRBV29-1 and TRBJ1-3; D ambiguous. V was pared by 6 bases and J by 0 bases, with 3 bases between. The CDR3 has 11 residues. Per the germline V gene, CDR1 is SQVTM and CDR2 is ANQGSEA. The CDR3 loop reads CSVLSGNTIYF. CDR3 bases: TGCAGCGTGCTCTCTGGAAACACCATATATTTT.

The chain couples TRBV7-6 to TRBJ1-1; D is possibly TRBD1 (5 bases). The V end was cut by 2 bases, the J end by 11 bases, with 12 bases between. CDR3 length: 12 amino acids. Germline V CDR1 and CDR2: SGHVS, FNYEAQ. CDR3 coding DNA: TGTGCCAGCAGCTTATTCGGGGGTGTGGCTTTCTTT. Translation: CASSLFGGVAFF.

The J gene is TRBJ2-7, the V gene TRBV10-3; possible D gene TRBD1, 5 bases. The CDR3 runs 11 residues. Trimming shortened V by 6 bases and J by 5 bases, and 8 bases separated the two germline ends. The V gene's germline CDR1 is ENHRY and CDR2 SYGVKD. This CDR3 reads CAIRDNHEQYF. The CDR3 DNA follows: TGTGCCATCAGGGACAACCACGAGCAGTACTTC.

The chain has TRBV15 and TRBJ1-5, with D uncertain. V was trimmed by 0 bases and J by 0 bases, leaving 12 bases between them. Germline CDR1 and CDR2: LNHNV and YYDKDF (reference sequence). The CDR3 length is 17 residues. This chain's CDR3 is CATSRDRTVYSNQPQHF. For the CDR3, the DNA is TGTGCCACCAGCAGAGATCGGACGGTGTATAGCAATCAGCCCCAGCATTTT.

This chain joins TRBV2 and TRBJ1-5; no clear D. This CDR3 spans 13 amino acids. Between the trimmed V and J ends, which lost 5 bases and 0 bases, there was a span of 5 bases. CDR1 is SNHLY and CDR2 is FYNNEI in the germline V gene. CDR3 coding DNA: TGTGCCAGCAGTCCCTATAGCAATCAGCCCCAGCATTTT. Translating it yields CASSPYSNQPQHF.

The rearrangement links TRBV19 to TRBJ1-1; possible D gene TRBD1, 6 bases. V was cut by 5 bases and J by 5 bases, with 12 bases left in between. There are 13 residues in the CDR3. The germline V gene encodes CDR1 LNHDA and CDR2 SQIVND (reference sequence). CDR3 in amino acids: CASSAGQITEAFF. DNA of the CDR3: TGTGCCAGTAGTGCCGGACAGATTACTGAAGCTTTCTTT. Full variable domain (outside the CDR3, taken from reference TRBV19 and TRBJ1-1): DGGITQSPKYLFRKEGQNVTLSCEQNLNHDAMYWYRQDPGQGLRLIYYSQIVNDFQKGDIAEGYSVSREKKESFPLTVTSAQKNPTAFYLCASSAGQITEAFFGQGTRLTVV.

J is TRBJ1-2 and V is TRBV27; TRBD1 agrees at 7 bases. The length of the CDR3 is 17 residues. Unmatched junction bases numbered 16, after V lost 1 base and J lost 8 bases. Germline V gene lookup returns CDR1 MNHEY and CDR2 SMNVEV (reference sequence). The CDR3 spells CASSLLGRDSSLGGYTF. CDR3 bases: TGTGCCAGCAGTTTATTGGGGCGGGACAGTTCGCTGGGGGGCTACACCTTC.

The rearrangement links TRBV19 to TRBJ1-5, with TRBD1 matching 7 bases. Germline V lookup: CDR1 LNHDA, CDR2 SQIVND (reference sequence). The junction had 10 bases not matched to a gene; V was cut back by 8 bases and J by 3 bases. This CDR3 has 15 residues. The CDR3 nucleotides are TGTGCCAGTGATGCGGGGACAGACCACAATCAGCCCCAGCATTTT. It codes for CASDAGTDHNQPQHF.

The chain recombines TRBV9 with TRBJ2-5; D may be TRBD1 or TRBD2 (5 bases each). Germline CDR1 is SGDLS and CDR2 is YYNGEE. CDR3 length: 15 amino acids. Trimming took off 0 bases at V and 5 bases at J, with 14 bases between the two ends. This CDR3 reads CASSVGWDQGETQYF. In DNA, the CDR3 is TGTGCCAGCAGCGTAGGGTGGGACCAAGGTGAGACCCAGTACTTC. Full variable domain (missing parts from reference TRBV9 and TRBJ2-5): DSGVTQTPKHLITATGQRVTLRCSPRSGDLSVYWYQQSLDQGLQFLIQYYNGEERAKGNILERFSAQQFPDLHSELNLSSLELGDSALYFCASSVGWDQGETQYFGPGTRLLVL.